The 20 T cell receptor beta chains listed next were all sequenced from one sample in a study of Ad26.COV2.S vaccination and SARS-CoV-2 variants. Method: immunoSEQ multiplex PCR; TCRdb's copy keeps in-frame clones and lacks some. The sample holds almost 400,000 clones; about 89% are singletons and the top ten take 1.5% to 2%. Treatment denoted: approximately 18 received Ad26.COV2.S at low or high dose, single or two shots; 5 received placebo; per-sample allocation not given. Following the first vaccine or placebo injection, samples were taken on day 63. Sample: peripheral blood, taken in a trial of Ad26.COV2.S vaccine versus placebo. Receptors originate from a person between 18 and 65 years old who received the Ad26.COV2.S COVID-19 vaccine or a placebo.

This clone has only a few counts. The chain recombines TRBV28 with TRBJ1-5, with TRBD1 matching over 7 bases. J lost 3 bases, V lost 1 base, and 6 bases had no gene match. Germline V gene sequence: CDR1 MDHEN, CDR2 SYDVKM. The CDR3 totals 16 residues. As DNA, the CDR3 is TGTGCCAGCAGTTTATTGGGGACAGTGCTCAATCAGCCCCAGCATTTT. Translating gives CASSLLGTVLNQPQHF.

The chain has TRBV11-1 and TRBJ1-2, with D uncertain. Trimming cost V 4 bases and J 2 bases, with 8 bases left between them. Germline lookup yields CDR1 SGHAT and CDR2 FQDESV (reference sequence). The CDR3 has 13 amino acids. CDR3 DNA sequence: TGTGCCAGCAGCTCTGGTGGGAACTATGGCTACACCTTC. Residues: CASSSGGNYGYTF. Filled out from reference TRBV11-1 and TRBJ1-2, the complete variable domain reads EAEVAQSPRYKITEKSQAVAFWCDPISGHATLYWYRQILGQGPELLVQFQDESVVDDSQLPKDRFSAERLKGVDSTLKIQPAELGDSAMYLCASSSGGNYGYTFGSGTRLTVV.

The chain employs TRBV20-1 and TRBJ2-3; D is uncertain. The CDR3 runs 11 residues. Trimming removed 7 bases from V and 4 bases from J, with 9 bases in between. Germline CDR1 is DFQATT and CDR2 is SNEGSKA (reference sequence). The DNA of the CDR3 is TGCAGTGTCCTGGTAGCAGATACGCAGTATTTT. Its protein is CSVLVADTQYF.

The CDR3 DNA sequence: TGTGCCAGCAGTGAGGCGGGACACTCTTCCTCGGAGCAGTACTTC. Encoded protein: CASSEAGHSSSEQYF. The chain is built from TRBV6-1 and TRBJ2-7; perhaps D is TRBD1 or TRBD2 (6 bases each). The CDR3 runs 15 residues. Germline CDR1 and CDR2: MNHNS and SASEGT. V was shortened by 3 bases and J by 7 bases, with 19 bases between the two germline ends.

The V and J genes are TRBV19 and TRBJ1-3; the D is unclear. CDR1 is LNHDA and CDR2 is SQIVND in the germline V gene (reference sequence). V was clipped by 6 bases and J by 0 bases, with 12 bases between them. The CDR3 runs 15 residues. The CDR3 spells CASSASGSSGNTIYF. The CDR3 DNA sequence: TGTGCCAGTAGCGCTTCAGGCAGCTCTGGAAACACCATATATTTT.

The CDR3 region is CASSFGGTSDNEQFF. The DNA of the CDR3 is TGCGCCAGCAGCTTTGGCGGGACCAGTGACAATGAGCAGTTCTTC. This chain connects TRBV5-1 to TRBJ2-1, with D tentatively TRBD2 (6 bases). The length of the CDR3 is 15 residues. Germline V gives CDR1 SGHRS, CDR2 YFSETQ. The germline V and J ends were trimmed by 2 bases and 5 bases, with 14 bases remaining between them.

The chain combines TRBV28 with TRBJ2-7; maybe TRBD1 (6 bases). The CDR3 length is 17 residues. Trimming pared 2 bases from V and 7 bases from J, leaving 24 bases between. Germline CDR1 is MDHEN and CDR2 is SYDVKM. The CDR3 DNA is TGTGCCAGCAGTTTAGGCGGCTGGGGCAGGGGTCCCGAAGAGCAGTACTTC. Translation: CASSLGGWGRGPEEQYF.

J is TRBJ2-1 and V is TRBV5-4; 8 bases agree with TRBD2. V shed 0 bases, J shed 9 bases, and the junction held 11 bases outside the gene matches. The CDR3 spans 16 residues. Per the germline V gene, CDR1 is SGHNT and CDR2 is YYREEE (reference sequence). The CDR3 DNA follows: TGTGCCAGCAGCTTGGGGGGGACTAGAGCACAGGCTGAGCAGTTCTTC. It codes for CASSLGGTRAQAEQFF.

V usage is TRBV6-2 or TRBV6-3 and J usage is TRBJ2-5; TRBD1 matches 11 bases. V dropped 5 bases and J dropped 5; count of bases not matched to a gene: 10. From germline, CDR1 is MNHEY and CDR2 SVGEGT. The CDR3 totals 16 residues. CDR3 region: CASSKPGTGGGETQYF. The CDR3 bases are TGTGCCAGCAGTAAGCCCGGGACAGGGGGAGGGGAGACCCAGTACTTC.

The V and J genes are TRBV19 and TRBJ2-3; D is perhaps TRBD2 (5 bases). The CDR3 has 14 amino acids. The germline V gene has CDR1 LNHDA and CDR2 SQIVND (reference sequence). The V gene lost 3 bases and the J gene lost 2 bases, with 9 bases spanning the gap. CDR3 DNA: TGTGCCAGTAGTATTAAACTAGACACAGATACGCAGTATTTT. It specifies CASSIKLDTDTQYF.

This clone was detected only once. The V call is TRBV13, the J call TRBJ2-1, with 8 bases matching TRBD2. J gave up 5 bases and V 5 bases, and 11 bases lay outside the gene matches. The germline gives CDR1 PRHDT, CDR2 FYEKMQ (reference sequence). This CDR3 region has 16 residues. CDR3 residues: CASSPEVGLANNEQFF. Here the CDR3 DNA reads TGTGCCAGCAGCCCGGAGGTAGGACTAGCAAACAATGAGCAGTTCTTC.

The chain employs TRBV30 and TRBJ1-3; maybe TRBD1 (6 bases). The V and J ends lost 0 bases and 14 bases respectively, with 20 bases between them. Germline V gives CDR1 GTSNPN, CDR2 SVGIG (reference sequence). This CDR3 is built from 14 residues. CDR3 in DNA: TGTGCCTGGAGTGTACTGGGGGGCGCGTCCCTTGTATATTTT. Its translation: CAWSVLGGASLVYF.

The chain combines TRBV20-1 with TRBJ1-1; D is uncertain. This CDR3 is 9 amino acids long. V lost 3 bases to trimming and J lost 8 bases, with 4 bases between them. From germline, CDR1 is DFQATT and CDR2 SNEGSKA (reference sequence). CDR3 residues: CSAREEAFF. The CDR3, as DNA: TGCAGTGCTAGGGAAGAAGCTTTCTTT.

This clone came up many times. CDR3 region: CASSQEGALGYTF. The CDR3 nucleotides read TGCGCCAGCAGCCAAGAAGGGGCGCTCGGCTACACCTTC. The J gene is TRBJ1-2, the V gene TRBV4-1, with a possible D match to TRBD1 (5 bases). CDR1 is MGHRA and CDR2 is YSYEKL in the germline V gene. With 0 bases removed from V and 8 bases from J, the gap between germline ends came to 10 bases. The CDR3 contains 13 residues.

This chain links TRBV30 with TRBJ1-3; D is ambiguous. The CDR3 is made up of 16 amino acids. Germline V gene data show CDR1 as GTSNPN and CDR2 as SVGIG (reference sequence). V was clipped by 4 bases and J by 0 bases, with 16 bases between them. The CDR3 here is CAWKGTPGSSGNTIYF. CDR3 nucleotide sequence: TGTGCCTGGAAGGGTACACCCGGGAGCTCTGGAAACACCATATATTTT.

The chain joins TRBV3-1 (or the pseudogene TRBV3-2) to TRBJ1-1; D ambiguous. V was trimmed by 1 base and J by 0 bases, leaving 6 bases between them. This CDR3 has 14 amino acids. CDR1 is LGHDT and CDR2 is YNNKEL in the germline V gene (reference sequence). CDR3 DNA: TGTGCCAGCAGCCAAGGACACCTGAACACTGAAGCTTTCTTT. Translating it yields CASSQGHLNTEAFF.

V usage is TRBV5-1 and J usage is TRBJ2-5; D is unclear. Trimming cost V 3 bases and J 2 bases, with 8 bases left between them. CDR1 and CDR2 (germline): SGHRS, YFSETQ. The CDR3 spans 13 residues. DNA of the CDR3: TGCGCCAGCAGCTCCGCCTCACAAGAGACCCAGTACTTC. It specifies CASSSASQETQYF.

As for this clone: In the same sample, other DNA sequences code for this CDR3. The chain joins TRBV12-3 or TRBV12-4 to TRBJ1-4; D gene ambiguous. The ends were cut back, 3 bases at V and 3 bases at J, with 2 bases in the middle. The CDR3 is 12 amino acids. The CDR3 sequence is CASSFSNEKLFF. The CDR3 region has the DNA TGTGCCAGCAGTTTTTCTAATGAAAAACTGTTTTTT.

The CDR3 sequence is CSAIDSAETQYF. In DNA, the CDR3 is TGCAGTGCTATTGACTCCGCGGAGACCCAGTACTTC. The genes are TRBV20-1 and TRBJ2-5; D remains unclear. Trimming took 4 bases from V and 5 from J, leaving 11 bases between them. CDR3 length equals 12 residues. Germline lookup yields CDR1 DFQATT and CDR2 SNEGSKA (reference sequence).

This chain connects TRBV2 to TRBJ2-6; TRBD1 agrees at 7 bases. The germline CDR1 and CDR2 sequences are SNHLY and FYNNEI. CDR3 length: 16 amino acids. The junction had 3 bases not matched to a gene; V was cut back by 4 bases and J by 0 bases. The DNA for the CDR3 is TGTGCCAGCAGTGTGGCAGGGGGCTCTGGGGCCAACGTCCTGACTTTC. This encodes CASSVAGGSGANVLTF.